A single sample is the source of the 26 T cell receptor beta chains below, sequenced in a study of blood T cell repertoires in COVID-19. The table came from immunoSEQ multiplex PCR; TCRdb's copy has only in-frame clones and leaves some out. The table shows some 220,000 clones, with approximately 85% occurring only once. Sequenced: peripheral blood. Receptors were obtained from a woman in her seventies with COVID-19, enrolled during active disease.

The chain carries TRBV10-1 and TRBJ2-1; perhaps TRBD1 as D (6 bases). This CDR3 region has 14 residues. In germline, CDR1 is WNHNN, CDR2 SYGVQD (reference sequence). V was pared by 1 base and J by 7 bases, with 11 bases between. The CDR3 protein is CASSEYHRANEQFF. The CDR3 nucleotides are TGCGCCAGCAGTGAGTATCACAGGGCAAATGAGCAGTTCTTC.

This clone is labeled medium-sized. The chain joins TRBV19 to TRBJ2-2; D perhaps matches TRBD1 (6 bases). From germline, CDR1 is LNHDA and CDR2 SQIVND (reference sequence). CDR3 length: 15 residues. Trimming stripped 9 bases from V and 3 bases from J, with 17 bases between. CDR3 region: CASQTGNVDTGELFF. The DNA for the CDR3 is TGTGCCAGCCAAACAGGGAATGTGGACACCGGGGAGCTGTTTTTT.

The chain links TRBV7-9 to TRBJ2-6; D not resolved. This CDR3 region has 15 residues. The V and J ends lost 5 bases and 0 bases respectively, with 8 bases between them. From germline, CDR1 is SEHNR and CDR2 FQNEAQ (reference sequence). For the CDR3, the DNA is TGTGCCAGCAGCCGGTCCTACTCTGGGGCCAACGTCCTGACTTTC. Residues: CASSRSYSGANVLTF. Using reference TRBV7-9 and TRBJ2-6 for the parts outside the CDR3, the full variable domain is DTGVSQNPRHKITKRGQNVTFRCDPISEHNRLYWYRQTLGQGPEFLTYFQNEAQLEKSRLLSDRFSAERPKGSFSTLEIQRTEQGDSAMYLCASSRSYSGANVLTFGAGSRLTVL.

This clone occurred a few times. This sequence joins TRBV24-1 and TRBJ2-7; perhaps TRBD1 as D (6 bases). The length of the CDR3 is 13 residues. From germline, CDR1 is KGHDR and CDR2 SFDVKD. The V end was cut by 3 bases, the J end by 7 bases, with 12 bases between. CDR3 nucleotide sequence: TGTGCCACCAGTGATACCCACAGGGAAGAGCAGTACTTC. Its protein product is CATSDTHREEQYF.

The rearrangement joins TRBV12-5 to TRBJ2-7; D may be TRBD2 (6 bases). CDR3 size: 10 residues. The V end was cut by 9 bases, the J end by 12 bases, with 15 bases between. Per germline, CDR1 LGHNT and CDR2 FRNRAP. The CDR3 sequence: CASGSYLPYF. CDR3 bases: TGTGCTAGCGGGAGCTACCTGCCGTACTTC.

The chain uses TRBV7-9 and TRBJ1-4, with 7 bases matching TRBD1. V lost 5 bases, J lost 0 bases, and 9 bases stayed unmatched. Germline V gives CDR1 SEHNR, CDR2 FQNEAQ (reference sequence). The CDR3 is 17 residues long. CDR3 in DNA: TGTGCCAGCAGCACAAGACAGGGTGGAGCAACTAATGAAAAACTGTTTTTT. The encoded protein is CASSTRQGGATNEKLFF.

J is TRBJ1-2 and V is TRBV6-5; perhaps TRBD1 as D (6 bases). The CDR3 is 13 residues long. Germline V lookup: CDR1 MNHEY, CDR2 SVGAGI. The V end was cut by 6 bases, the J end by 2 bases, with 10 bases between. CDR3: CASRGTINYGYTF. The CDR3 coding sequence is TGTGCCAGCAGAGGGACAATCAACTATGGCTACACCTTC.

The genes are TRBV5-4 and TRBJ2-2, with TRBD1 matching over 7 bases. Germline trimming cut 4 bases from V and 2 bases from J; bases unmatched to any gene: 5. CDR1 is SGHNT and CDR2 is YYREEE in the germline V gene (reference sequence). The CDR3 has 15 amino acids. The CDR3 loop is CASSRGQTNTGELFF. The CDR3 DNA is TGTGCCAGCAGCCGGGGACAGACCAACACCGGGGAGCTGTTTTTT.

The chain links TRBV7-9 to TRBJ1-1, with 7 bases fitting TRBD1. Germline V gene lookup returns CDR1 SEHNR and CDR2 FQNEAQ (reference sequence). This CDR3 comprises 16 residues. Trimming removed 5 bases from V and 3 bases from J; junction bases left unmatched: 12. The CDR3 sequence is CASSRFLTGMDTEAFF. The CDR3 DNA follows: TGTGCCAGCAGCAGATTTCTGACAGGGATGGACACTGAAGCTTTCTTT.

The gene calls are TRBV15 and TRBJ1-1; no clear D gene. Trimming cost V 0 bases and J 1 base, with 9 bases left between them. The germline V gene encodes CDR1 LNHNV and CDR2 YYDKDF (reference sequence). The CDR3 loop spans 15 amino acids. The CDR3 is CATSRDLETNTEAFF. The CDR3 coding sequence is TGTGCCACCAGCAGAGATCTGGAGACGAACACTGAAGCTTTCTTT.

V gene TRBV5-1 combines with J gene TRBJ2-3; 10 bases are a match to TRBD2. This CDR3 comprises 16 residues. Germline CDR1 reads SGHRS; CDR2 reads YFSETQ. Trimming at V came to 3 bases and at J to 1 base, leaving 5 bases not matched to a gene. The CDR3 protein is CASSSLAGARTDTQYF. The CDR3 DNA is TGCGCCAGCAGCTCCCTAGCGGGAGCCCGCACAGATACGCAGTATTTT.

The chain combines TRBV11-3 with TRBJ2-1; 9 bases are shared with TRBD1. The V segment lost 5 bases and the J segment 4 bases; nucleotides outside the gene matches: 3. There are 14 residues in the CDR3. Germline V CDR1 and CDR2: SGHNT, YENEEA. The CDR3 region is CASSPGTGYNEQFF. The CDR3 bases are TGTGCCAGCAGCCCGGGGACAGGGTACAATGAGCAGTTCTTC.

The chain employs TRBV7-9 and TRBJ1-4; the D is unclear. The germline V and J ends were trimmed by 5 bases and 3 bases, with 13 bases remaining between them. The V gene's germline CDR1 is SEHNR and CDR2 FQNEAQ (reference sequence). The CDR3 runs to 15 residues. CDR3 DNA: TGTGCCAGCAGCCCCCGTTTAGGAGCTAATGAAAAACTGTTTTTT. This encodes CASSPRLGANEKLFF.

This rearrangement joins TRBV4-3 to TRBJ2-3; possible D gene TRBD1, 6 bases. The CDR3 has 15 residues. Per the germline V gene, CDR1 is LGHNA and CDR2 is YSLEER. V lost 1 base and J lost 1, with 9 bases in between. The CDR3 DNA follows: TGCGCCAGCAGCCAAGCCAAGGGGGGCACAGATACGCAGTATTTT. This codes for CASSQAKGGTDTQYF.

The rearrangement joins TRBV5-1 to TRBJ1-5; D remains unclear. The CDR3 has 15 amino acids. Germline CDR1 reads SGHRS; CDR2 reads YFSETQ. V was shortened by 0 bases and J by 0 bases, with 7 bases between the two germline ends. CDR3 protein: CASSLGDYSNQPQHF. DNA of the CDR3: TGCGCCAGCAGCTTGGGAGATTATAGCAATCAGCCCCAGCATTTT.

V is TRBV11-3 and J is TRBJ2-7, with 12 bases identical to TRBD2. The germline V gene has CDR1 SGHNT and CDR2 YENEEA. This CDR3 has 18 amino acids. Trimming cost V 11 bases and J 5 bases; bases outside gene matches: 22. CDR3 in DNA: TGTGCCTCAGCCCGACCGACTAGCGGGAGATTAGGAGATGACGAGCAGTACTTC. Protein: CASARPTSGRLGDDEQYF.

CDR3 sequence: CASSDLWGQRSQYF. In DNA, the CDR3 is TGTGCCAGCAGTGACCTTTGGGGGCAAAGGAGCCAGTACTTC. V usage is TRBV6-1 and J usage is TRBJ2-5, with a possible D match to TRBD1 (6 bases). The CDR3 sequence is 14 residues long. V lost 3 bases and J lost 10, with 18 bases in between. CDR1 is MNHNS and CDR2 is SASEGT in the germline V gene.

This clone was picked up one time. This sequence joins TRBV13 and TRBJ2-3; D is perhaps TRBD1 (6 bases). There are 16 residues in the CDR3. Germline V gene lookup returns CDR1 PRHDT and CDR2 FYEKMQ (reference sequence). Trimming stripped 1 base from V and 6 bases from J, with 17 bases between. The CDR3 sequence: CASSLVGDTAIDTQYF. CDR3 coding DNA: TGTGCCAGCAGCTTAGTAGGGGACACAGCCATCGATACGCAGTATTTT.

The chain recombines TRBV19 with TRBJ2-1, with D maybe TRBD1 (5 bases). The CDR3 has 15 amino acids. Trimming removed 1 base from V and 7 bases from J, with 14 bases in between. Germline CDR1 and CDR2: LNHDA and SQIVND (reference sequence). CDR3 bases: TGTGCCAGTAGTATAGGGGGCAGGGTAAGGAATGAGCAGTTCTTC. The encoded protein is CASSIGGRVRNEQFF.

The chain couples TRBV5-1 to TRBJ1-1; D is possibly TRBD1 (6 bases). V dropped 5 bases and J dropped 7 bases, with 15 bases sitting between them. Per the germline V gene, CDR1 is SGHRS and CDR2 is YFSETQ. This CDR3 spans 13 amino acids. CDR3 DNA sequence: TGCGCCAGCAGTTTTTCTCAGGGGAATGAAGCTTTCTTT. It specifies CASSFSQGNEAFF.

The chain employs TRBV7-9 and TRBJ2-1; 10 bases align to TRBD2. Trimming removed 5 bases from V and 15 bases from J; junction bases left unmatched: 25. This CDR3 has 18 amino acids. Germline-derived CDR1 and CDR2 are SEHNR and FQNEAQ (reference sequence). The CDR3 DNA reads TGTGCCAGCAGCCGCCCTAGCGGGAGCATCGGGGTAGGGGGGGGGCTGTTCTTC. Its translation: CASSRPSGSIGVGGGLFF.

The chain employs TRBV12-3 or TRBV12-4 and TRBJ1-2; tentative D call: TRBD1 (6 bases). The V end lost 5 bases, the J end lost 2 bases, and 9 bases lay between the germline ends. The CDR3 covers 13 residues. CDR3 in amino acids: CASSPGENYGYTF. The CDR3 region has the DNA TGTGCCAGCAGTCCAGGGGAAAACTATGGCTACACCTTC.

This chain uses TRBV25-1 with TRBJ1-1; D perhaps matches TRBD1 (6 bases). V lost 4 bases and J 7 bases, leaving 13 bases between the germline ends. CDR3 length equals 13 residues. The V gene's germline CDR1 is MGHDK and CDR2 SYGVNS. This CDR3 is CASSVRRGGEAFF. The CDR3 bases are TGTGCCAGCAGTGTCCGCAGAGGGGGTGAAGCTTTCTTT. The full variable domain, with the rest looked up from reference TRBV25-1 and TRBJ1-1, is EADIYQTPRYLVIGTGKKITLECSQTMGHDKMYWYQQDPGMELHLIHYSYGVNSTEKGDLSSESTVSRIRTEHFPLTLESARPSHTSQYLCASSVRRGGEAFFGQGTRLTVV.

The gene calls are TRBV4-2 and TRBJ2-2, with D uncertain. The V gene's germline CDR1 is LGHNA and CDR2 YNFKEQ. The CDR3 contains 16 residues. The ends were cut back, 0 bases at V and 5 bases at J, with 13 bases in the middle. The CDR3 sequence is CASSQEMNTRTGELFF. The CDR3 nucleotides are TGTGCCAGCAGCCAAGAAATGAACACCCGAACCGGGGAGCTGTTTTTT.

Only a few counts were recorded for this clone. The chain recombines TRBV6-1 with TRBJ1-5, with D unresolved. This CDR3 has 16 amino acids. Germline values: CDR1 MNHNS, CDR2 SASEGT. The ends were cut back, 3 bases at V and 2 bases at J, with 14 bases in the middle. For the CDR3, the DNA is TGTGCCAGCAGTGAGCTAGGGAGTCGGGGCAATCAGCCCCAGCATTTT. This sequence encodes CASSELGSRGNQPQHF.

The V and J genes are TRBV15 and TRBJ1-5; 8 positions agree with TRBD1. This CDR3 is 16 amino acids long. The J segment lost 5 bases and the V segment lost 3 bases, leaving 9 bases of the junction unmatched. Germline V gives CDR1 LNHNV, CDR2 YYDKDF (reference sequence). The CDR3 sequence: CATSRGEQGGDQPQHF. CDR3 nucleotides: TGTGCCACCAGCAGGGGCGAACAGGGGGGCGATCAGCCCCAGCATTTT.